This TCR beta chain was identified during a study of cytomegalovirus exposure and HLA in healthy donors. General study points: Overall, around 160 TCR beta chains were annotated as cytomegalovirus-associated. A later analysis, which compared TCR beta chains of equal frequency, found the HLA-associated ones more clonally expanded. A later analysis found common viral pathogens apparently linked to several of the most significant clusters. Most of the CMV-associated TCR beta chains (in a later analysis) appeared to be HLA-restricted.

This clone was seen only a few times. Its cognate antigen is unknown. This CDR3 has 14 amino acids. The germline V gene has CDR1 LNHDA and CDR2 SQIVND (reference sequence). After removal of 1 base from V and 8 bases from J, the junction contained 7 bases not matched to a gene. Both 60 Vbeta primers and 13 Jbeta primers went into the PCR. The table came from immunoSEQ multiplex PCR; TCRdb's copy has only in-frame clones and leaves some out. The table records about 160,000 clones, approximately 80% of them present only once. The rearrangement links TRBV19 to TRBJ1-1, with TRBD1 matching 7 bases. The clonotype originates from a woman aged 40-49 years in good health and CMV-seropositive. Material: PBMCs. CDR3: CASSIGNHRGEAFF. The CDR3 coding sequence is TGTGCCAGTAGTATAGGAAACCACAGGGGCGAAGCTTTCTTT.